This T cell receptor beta chain was identified in a study of T cell repertoires in cytomegalovirus infection. Study as a whole: From public TCR beta signatures came an indication of both CMV infection and matching HLA type. Study-wide results and limits: Based on cumulative public TCR beta family frequency, carriers of CMV plus the relevant HLA were identified.

TCRdb processed the reads anew with MiXCR; each CDR3 protein has one entry. The sample carries about 500,000 distinct CDR3 sequences, more than 30% recorded once. CDR3 length: 15 amino acids. Germline V gives CDR1 MNHEY, CDR2 SVGAGI. J was trimmed by 4 bases and V by 2 bases; bases with no gene match: 1. The table lists this clonotype with a few counts. As yet, its antigen is unknown. This specimen consisted of cultured PBMCs, obtained from culture after CMV antigen stimulation. The V and J genes are TRBV6-5 and TRBJ2-2, with TRBD1 identical over 10 bases. The receptor's source is a human donor in good health (CMV status not recorded). Some clones in this sample may be carry-over from other donors' samples. CDR3 in DNA: TGTGCCAGCAGTTACGGGACAGGGGTCACCGGGGAGCTGTTTTTT. It encodes CASSYGTGVTGELFF.